These 20 T cell receptor beta chains were sequenced from one sample in a study of blood T cell repertoires in COVID-19. Data came from immunoSEQ multiplex PCR; TCRdb stores just in-frame clones and leaves some out. Found here are fewer than 200,000 clones, 70% to 85% of them singletons; the top ten hold roughly 5%. The specimen was PBMCs or T cells enriched from blood (not recorded which). The receptors stem from a woman in her sixties with acute COVID-19.

This clone was observed at least ten times. The chain recombines TRBV19 with TRBJ1-6, with D maybe TRBD1 (5 bases). CDR3 length equals 14 residues. Per the germline V gene, CDR1 is LNHDA and CDR2 is SQIVND (reference sequence). The germline V and J ends were trimmed by 4 bases and 10 bases, with 14 bases remaining between them. The CDR3 nucleotides read TGTGCCAGTAGTAACTCCGGGGGACGATCACCCCTCCACTTT. Protein: CASSNSGGRSPLHF.

Only a few counts were recorded for this clone. The chain employs TRBV5-8 and TRBJ2-3, with a possible D match to TRBD1 (5 bases). The CDR3 runs to 15 residues. Germline CDR1 reads SGHTS; CDR2 reads YDEGEE. Trimming took 1 base from V and 2 from J, leaving 11 bases between them. CDR3: CASSLRGRDTDTQYF. The CDR3 DNA sequence: TGTGCCAGCAGCTTGCGAGGCAGGGACACAGATACGCAGTATTTT.

DNA of the CDR3: TGTGCCAGCAGCCCCGAGGGGGGGAGAGGAGAGACCCAGTACTTC. Translating gives CASSPEGGRGETQYF. This chain connects TRBV7-9 to TRBJ2-5; a weak D match, TRBD2 (7 bases). CDR3 length equals 15 residues. Trimming pared 5 bases from V and 4 bases from J, leaving 17 bases between. CDR1 and CDR2 (germline): SEHNR, FQNEAQ (reference sequence).

This chain joins TRBV7-8 and TRBJ2-1, with 7 bases matching TRBD2. Per the germline V gene, CDR1 is SGHVS and CDR2 is FQNEAQ. The CDR3 is 17 residues long. After removal of 0 bases from V and 0 bases from J, the junction contained 5 bases not matched to a gene. This chain's CDR3 is CASSLAGERGSYNEQFF. In DNA form, the CDR3 reads TGTGCCAGCAGCTTAGCGGGTGAGCGGGGCTCCTACAATGAGCAGTTCTTC.

This clone was detected a few times. The chain uses TRBV10-1 and TRBJ1-1, with a weak D call TRBD1 (6 bases). V was cut by 3 bases and J by 5 bases, with 7 bases left in between. CDR1 is WNHNN and CDR2 is SYGVQD in the germline V gene (reference sequence). The CDR3 length is 12 residues. This CDR3 is CASSDGQTEAFF. As DNA, the CDR3 is TGCGCCAGCAGTGACGGACAGACTGAAGCTTTCTTT.

The CDR3, as DNA: TGCGCCAGCAGCCCGGGACAGGGGTATGGCTACACCTTC. This encodes CASSPGQGYGYTF. The rearrangement joins TRBV10-2 to TRBJ1-2; 10 nucleotides agree with TRBD1. V lost 6 bases to trimming and J lost 5 bases; unmatched junction nucleotides: 3. CDR1 is WSHSY, CDR2 SAAADI, per germline. This CDR3 is built from 13 residues.

The chain joins TRBV7-6 to TRBJ1-3, with 8 bases matching TRBD1. Per germline, CDR1 SGHVS and CDR2 FNYEAQ. Trimming took 5 bases from V and 4 from J; bases not matched to a gene: 16. The CDR3 contains 18 residues. DNA of the CDR3: TGTGCCAGCAGCCATACGAAGCCCTTGAGACAGGGGGGAAACACCATATATTTT. Translating it yields CASSHTKPLRQGGNTIYF.

V is TRBV5-1 and J is TRBJ1-4; no reliable D call. The CDR3 loop spans 16 amino acids. Germline CDR1 is SGHRS and CDR2 is YFSETQ. With 4 bases removed from V and 4 bases from J, the gap between germline ends came to 17 bases. The CDR3 DNA reads as TGCGCCAGCAGCGCGACCCCGACGGGGATTAATGAAAAACTGTTTTTT. Translation: CASSATPTGINEKLFF.

This clone was seen only a few times. The rearrangement links TRBV6-1 to TRBJ1-1; tentative D call: TRBD1 (6 bases). Germline CDR1 MNHNS, CDR2 SASEGT. The CDR3 has 14 residues. V was cut by 3 bases and J by 7 bases, with 15 bases left in between. The chain's CDR3 is CASSDPRGFGEAFF. The DNA for the CDR3 is TGTGCCAGCAGTGACCCAAGGGGGTTTGGTGAAGCTTTCTTT.

J is TRBJ1-6 and V is TRBV7-2, with unresolved D. The CDR3 has 15 amino acids. V lost 3 bases to trimming and J lost 0 bases, with 6 bases between them. Germline-derived CDR1 and CDR2 are SGHTA and FQGNSA. The CDR3 DNA reads TGTGCCAGCAGCTTGCAGGTCTCCTATAATTCACCCCTCCACTTT. Protein: CASSLQVSYNSPLHF.

The chain employs TRBV5-4 and TRBJ1-1, with TRBD1 as a possible D gene (5 bases). This CDR3 comprises 14 residues. Germline CDR1 SGHNT, CDR2 YYREEE (reference sequence). The V and J ends lost 5 bases and 1 base respectively, with 12 bases between them. The CDR3 DNA follows: TGTGCCAGCAGGGAGGGACCTCAGAACACTGAAGCTTTCTTT. Residues: CASREGPQNTEAFF.

Points on this clone: Germline is not matched at one junction end, which may reflect a read error. The chain couples TRBV5-1 to TRBJ2-5, with D perhaps matching TRBD2 (5 bases). From germline, CDR1 is SGHRS and CDR2 YFSETQ. This CDR3 is 15 amino acids long. The CDR3 here is CASKLAEGIEEAQYF. The CDR3 region has the DNA TGCGCCAGCAAGTTGGCTGAGGGAATCGAAGAGGCCCAGTACTTC.

In its sample, this clone was seen once. The chain is built from TRBV12-3 or TRBV12-4 and TRBJ2-1, with D possibly TRBD2 on 6 matching bases. The V end was cut by 6 bases, the J end by 8 bases, with 11 bases between. The CDR3 is made up of 12 amino acids. CDR3 protein: CASRHRGDEQFF. The CDR3 DNA reads as TGTGCCAGCAGACACCGCGGGGATGAGCAGTTCTTC.

The chain recombines TRBV7-2 with TRBJ2-5, with TRBD2 matching over 8 bases. Per germline, CDR1 SGHTA and CDR2 FQGNSA. This CDR3 is 14 amino acids long. V shed 5 bases and J 5 bases; nucleotides not matched to a gene: 7. The CDR3 region is CASSPSGGEETQYF. The CDR3 nucleotides read TGTGCCAGCAGCCCGAGCGGGGGTGAGGAGACCCAGTACTTC.

The J gene is TRBJ2-7, the V gene TRBV7-2, with a weak D call TRBD1 (6 bases). CDR1 and CDR2 (germline): SGHTA, FQGNSA. V was trimmed by 1 base and J by 7 bases, leaving 14 bases between them. The CDR3 length is 14 residues. The CDR3 DNA reads TGTGCCAGCAGCTTAGATGGGGGCGCGCGGGAGCAGTACTTC. This encodes CASSLDGGAREQYF.

CDR3 coding DNA: TGTGCCAGCAGAAGTTGGACAGACTACGAGCAGTACTTC. This gives the protein CASRSWTDYEQYF. The chain combines TRBV27 with TRBJ2-7; TRBD1 might be the D (6 bases). This CDR3 spans 13 amino acids. Trimming stripped 6 bases from V and 3 bases from J, with 12 bases between. Germline CDR1 MNHEY, CDR2 SMNVEV (reference sequence).

V gene TRBV6-5 combines with J gene TRBJ1-2; 7 nucleotides match TRBD1. V lost 5 bases and J lost 3; bases outside the gene matches: 0. The CDR3 has 12 residues. Germline CDR1 reads MNHEY; CDR2 reads SVGAGI. CDR3 sequence: CASSQGDYGYTF. The CDR3 DNA sequence: TGTGCCAGCAGTCAGGGGGACTATGGCTACACCTTC.

The chain uses TRBV6-2 or TRBV6-3 and TRBJ2-1, with unresolved D. Trimming left V 6 bases short and J 4 bases short, with 7 bases between. CDR1 and CDR2 (germline): MNHEY, SVGEGT. This CDR3 has 12 amino acids. The CDR3 sequence: CASSIVYNEQFF. The CDR3 DNA reads as TGTGCCAGCAGCATAGTTTACAATGAGCAGTTCTTC.

J is TRBJ2-2 and V is TRBV11-2, with D maybe TRBD1 (5 bases). The CDR3 loop spans 13 amino acids. Trimming stripped 2 bases from V and 7 bases from J, with 8 bases between. Germline CDR1 SGHAT, CDR2 FQNNGV. In DNA, the CDR3 is TGTGCCAGCAGCTTACAGGGTGACGGGGAGCTGTTTTTT. Its protein product is CASSLQGDGELFF.

This chain uses TRBV6-4 with TRBJ2-3, with 7 nucleotides matching TRBD1. The CDR3 contains 15 residues. V lost 6 bases and J lost 1; bases outside the gene matches: 7. The V gene's germline CDR1 is MRHNA and CDR2 SNTAGT. The CDR3 is CASSYRGAGTDTQYF. The CDR3, as DNA: TGTGCCAGCAGCTACAGGGGCGCCGGCACAGATACGCAGTATTTT.